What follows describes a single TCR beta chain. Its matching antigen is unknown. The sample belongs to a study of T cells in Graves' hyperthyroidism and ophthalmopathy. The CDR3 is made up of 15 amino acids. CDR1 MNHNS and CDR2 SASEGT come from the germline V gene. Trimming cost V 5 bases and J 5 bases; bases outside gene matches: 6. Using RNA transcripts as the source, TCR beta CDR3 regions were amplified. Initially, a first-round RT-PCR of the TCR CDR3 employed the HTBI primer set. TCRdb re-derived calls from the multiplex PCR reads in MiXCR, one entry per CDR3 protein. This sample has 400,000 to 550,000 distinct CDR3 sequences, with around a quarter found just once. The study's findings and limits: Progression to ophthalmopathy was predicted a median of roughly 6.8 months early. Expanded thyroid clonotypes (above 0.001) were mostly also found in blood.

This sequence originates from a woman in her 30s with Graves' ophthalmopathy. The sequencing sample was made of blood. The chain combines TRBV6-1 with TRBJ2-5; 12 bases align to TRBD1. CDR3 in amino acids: CASSTGQGAVETQYF. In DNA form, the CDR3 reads TGTGCCAGCAGTACGGGACAGGGGGCGGTTGAGACCCAGTACTTC.